The 6 T cell receptor beta chains listed next were all sequenced from one sample in a study of CD8 T cells in ankylosing spondylitis. TCRdb ran MiXCR on the 5' RACE reads and lists one entry per CDR3 protein. The sample lists about 150,000 distinct CDR3 sequences, under 35% seen once, with 4.5% to 6% in the top ten. The sample consisted of synovial fluid, either unsorted or a sorted T cell fraction (not recorded which). Every receptor here comes from a male donor with ankylosing spondylitis.

V gene TRBV5-1 combines with J gene TRBJ2-6; 8 bases line up with TRBD1. The CDR3 spans 17 residues. CDR1 and CDR2 (germline): SGHRS, YFSETQ. V lost 4 bases, J lost 1 base, and 7 bases stayed unmatched. The CDR3: CASSPGQGSSGANVLTF. The CDR3 DNA is TGCGCCAGCAGCCCCGGACAGGGTTCTTCTGGGGCCAACGTCCTGACTTTC.

The chain couples TRBV11-2 to TRBJ1-2, with no clear D. Germline values: CDR1 SGHAT, CDR2 FQNNGV. The CDR3 has 18 residues. The ends were cut back, 5 bases at V and 0 bases at J, with 22 bases in the middle. Written as DNA, the CDR3 is TGTGCCAGCAGCCCACAAAGGGCAGGTAGAGGCGCTAACTATGGCTACACCTTC. Encoded protein: CASSPQRAGRGANYGYTF.

V usage is TRBV3-1 and J usage is TRBJ2-1; D might be TRBD1 (6 bases). V was shortened by 4 bases and J by 8 bases, with 18 bases between the two germline ends. The CDR3 spans 15 residues. Germline V lookup: CDR1 LGHDT, CDR2 YNNKEL (reference sequence). The CDR3 loop reads CASSRDVAKGDEQFF. In DNA form, the CDR3 reads TGTGCCAGCAGCCGGGACGTAGCCAAGGGGGATGAGCAGTTCTTC.

This clonotype was found a few times. V gene TRBV12-5 combines with J gene TRBJ2-1, with D uncertain. Trimming removed 1 base from V and 6 bases from J, with 10 bases in between. The CDR3 consists of 14 residues. Germline CDR1 LGHNT, CDR2 FRNRAP. The CDR3 DNA reads as TGTGCTAGTGGTTTGGGTAACTGGGTCAATGAGCAGTTCTTC. Translated: CASGLGNWVNEQFF.

This clonotype was observed at least ten times. The chain combines TRBV28 with TRBJ2-7, with 9 bases that match TRBD1. V gave up 4 bases and J gave up 6 bases; unmatched junction bases: 13. CDR1 and CDR2 from the germline V gene are MDHEN and SYDVKM. CDR3 length: 16 amino acids. This CDR3 reads CASSSHGTGMRGEQYF. Here the CDR3 DNA reads TGTGCCAGCAGTTCCCACGGGACAGGGATGAGGGGCGAGCAGTACTTC.

This clonotype was seen more than once but under ten times. The chain recombines TRBV19 with TRBJ2-3, with unresolved D. V was trimmed by 5 bases and J by 1 base, leaving 13 bases between them. This CDR3 is built from 15 residues. Looked up from germline, CDR1 is LNHDA and CDR2 is SQIVND (reference sequence). The CDR3 DNA sequence: TGTGCCAGTAGTCCCCTGGCAGCAGGCACAGATACGCAGTATTTT. As protein: CASSPLAAGTDTQYF. Combining the CDR3 with reference TRBV19 and TRBJ2-3 gives the whole variable domain DGGITQSPKYLFRKEGQNVTLSCEQNLNHDAMYWYRQDPGQGLRLIYYSQIVNDFQKGDIAEGYSVSREKKESFPLTVTSAQKNPTAFYLCASSPLAAGTDTQYFGPGTRLTVL.